The present TCR beta chain was sequenced within a study of cytomegalovirus exposure and HLA in healthy donors. Trimming took off 6 bases at V and 2 bases at J, with 19 bases between the two ends. This CDR3 has 16 amino acids. Germline V CDR1 and CDR2: MNHNY, SVGAGI (reference sequence). Findings and caveats of the study: Prediction of most subjects' HLA-A and HLA-B alleles by TCR beta sequences was reportedly accurate.

This clone was seen only once. Its antigen remains unknown. Vbeta (60) and Jbeta (13) primers were used in the PCR. TCRdb's table, derived via immunoSEQ multiplex PCR, lists solely in-frame clones and lacks some. Of around 88,000 clones detected, less than 85% appear once; the ten largest clones hold approximately 1.8%. The rearrangement joins TRBV6-6 to TRBJ1-1, with a tentative D call TRBD1 (5 bases). The sequenced material came from PBMCs. This sequence was found in a male donor in good health and CMV-seronegative. The CDR3 sequence: CASSETVTTKNTEAFF. The CDR3, as DNA: TGTGCCAGCAGCGAGACAGTTACCACAAAAAACACTGAAGCTTTCTTT.